The clone carrying this TCR beta chain was observed a handful of times. In the original processing: Reference gene primers were amplified, and this amplification served to estimate nucleated cell counts. Measured with immunoSEQ multiplex PCR; TCRdb has only the in-frame clones, and not every one. V and J calls plus clone size are reproduced from that table; the DNA served to infer D and trimming. The sample carries 300,000 to 350,000 clones, about 90% recorded once. Researchers sorted participants into cohorts using their self-reported clinical history. This entry is derived from a study of blood T cell repertoires in COVID-19. Germline V gene data show CDR1 as SGDLS and CDR2 as YYNGEE. V was clipped by 5 bases and J by 4 bases; unmatched bases: 5. This CDR3 is 15 amino acids long.

V gene TRBV9 combines with J gene TRBJ2-3; 12 nucleotides match TRBD2. This clonotype was obtained from a woman under 40 who had recovered from COVID-19. Specimen: PBMCs or T cells enriched from blood (not recorded which). In DNA, the CDR3 is TGTGCCAGCAGGCCTAGCGGGGGGGCCCCAGATACGCAGTATTTT. Protein product: CASRPSGGAPDTQYF.